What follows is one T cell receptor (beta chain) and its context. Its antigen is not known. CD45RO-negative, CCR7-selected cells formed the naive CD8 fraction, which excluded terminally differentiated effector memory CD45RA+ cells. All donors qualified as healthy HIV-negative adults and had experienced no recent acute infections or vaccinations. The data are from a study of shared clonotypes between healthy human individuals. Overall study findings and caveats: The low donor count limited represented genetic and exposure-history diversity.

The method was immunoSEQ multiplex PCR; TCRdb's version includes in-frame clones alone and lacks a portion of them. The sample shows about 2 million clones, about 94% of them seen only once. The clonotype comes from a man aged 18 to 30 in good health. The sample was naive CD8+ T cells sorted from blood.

Here the CDR3 reads CASSFGAGSYNEQFF. The CDR3 DNA reads TGTGCCAGCAGCTTCGGGGCGGGATCCTACAATGAGCAGTTCTTC. The gene calls are TRBV5-4 and TRBJ2-1, with D possibly being TRBD2 (6 bases). This CDR3 spans 15 amino acids. Germline CDR1 SGHNT, CDR2 YYREEE (reference sequence). The V end lost 2 bases, the J end lost 1 base, and 10 bases lay between the germline ends.